This T cell receptor beta chain was sequenced for a study of blood T cell repertoires in COVID-19. Study in general: COVID-19 samples collected from the United States, Italy and Spain covered acute and convalescent phases.

The CDR3 length is 13 residues. V lost 1 base and J 9 bases, leaving 10 bases between the germline ends. The V gene's germline CDR1 is LNHDA and CDR2 SQIVND (reference sequence). Clones were sequenced by immunoSEQ multiplex PCR, and TCRdb holds only the in-frame ones, with some missing. The sample includes hundreds of thousands of clones, 87% of them seen just once. The sequenced sample consisted of PBMCs or T cells enriched from blood (not recorded which). The V call is TRBV19, the J call TRBJ1-5; D remains ambiguous. This receptor was taken from a woman under 40 who had recovered from COVID-19. The CDR3 loop reads CASSIGQVGPQHF. The CDR3 bases are TGTGCCAGTAGTATAGGGCAGGTGGGGCCCCAGCATTTT.